The rows below give T cell receptor beta chains drawn from one sample of a study of metastatic and nonmetastatic thyroid tumors. Using MiXCR, TCRdb re-called clones from the PCR reads. Here the sample spans 35,000 to 45,000 clones, about 3.3% being singletons. The material sequenced was blood. The origin of the receptors is a female donor with papillary thyroid cancer or a benign thyroid nodule (not recorded which). Some clones in this sample may be carry-over from other donors' samples. CDR3s include the opening cysteine and the closing phenylalanine or tryptophan. Fields, in order: CDR3 protein, V gene, J gene.

CASSSSGSRSYEQYF,TRBV5-6,TRBJ2-7
CASSQNRDLYGYTF,TRBV3-1,TRBJ1-2
CASGGFEGTEAFF,TRBV2,TRBJ1-1
CASSTDPRGSSEQYF,TRBV9,TRBJ2-7
CASTVAGASYNEQFF,TRBV19,TRBJ2-1
CASSIDSGPADTQYF,TRBV9,TRBJ2-3
CASSLGQGDTEAFF,TRBV4-1,TRBJ1-1
CASSPDYNEQFF,TRBV7-6,TRBJ2-1
CSATGTGGAGELFF,TRBV20-1,TRBJ2-2
CASRVGANTGELFF,TRBV7-2,TRBJ2-2
CASSYKAGNEQFF,TRBV6-5,TRBJ2-1
CASRNTGYSNQPQHF,TRBV6-1,TRBJ1-5
CASSKRQGSSGYTF,TRBV3-1,TRBJ1-2
CASSFGQPQETQYF,TRBV7-9,TRBJ2-5
CSVGGTPETQYF,TRBV29-1,TRBJ2-5
CASTSLRDPAQNIQYF,TRBV7-9,TRBJ2-4
CASSLGGTNIFTDTQYF,TRBV5-1,TRBJ2-3
CASSLGGNEQYF,TRBV6-1,TRBJ2-7
CATSDKAGAQYF,TRBV24-1,TRBJ2-5
CASSSLARSGRSDTQYF,TRBV6-1,TRBJ2-3
CASSPPLHF,TRBV6-4,TRBJ1-6
CTSSENPSGNEQFF,TRBV10-1,TRBJ2-1
CASSLWDRAPYEQYF,TRBV28,TRBJ2-7
CASSLAGASTDTQYF,TRBV12-3/TRBV12-4,TRBJ2-3
CASSTGQSTDTQYF,TRBV7-3,TRBJ2-3
CASSPGYSGNTIYF,TRBV19,TRBJ1-3
CASRPDRGIYGYTF,TRBV6-1,TRBJ1-2
CATSDGVGSSGNTIYF,TRBV24-1,TRBJ1-3
CASSLRGQGGYTF,TRBV27,TRBJ1-2
CASSGTSGRTDTQYF,TRBV2,TRBJ2-3
CASSRRQGVEAFF,TRBV6-1,TRBJ1-1
CATSDSPRLDRGYDEQFF,TRBV24-1,TRBJ2-1
CASSLSRNIGEQFF,TRBV11-3,TRBJ2-1
CASSTGGTYEQYF,TRBV6-1,TRBJ2-7
CAWSASWRATDTQYF,TRBV30,TRBJ2-3
CATSVLGYEQYF,TRBV15,TRBJ2-7
CASSDRVGHQPQHF,TRBV6-1,TRBJ1-5
CASSVGDFNTGELFF,TRBV9,TRBJ2-2
CASRITGDYGYTF,TRBV6-1,TRBJ1-2
CSADTGGYEQYF,TRBV20-1,TRBJ2-7
CASSYEPPEAFF,TRBV6-2/TRBV6-3,TRBJ1-1
CSAREQQGVRGYEQYF,TRBV20-1,TRBJ2-7
CASTEGLGNEQFF,TRBV2,TRBJ2-1
CASSLTSDTYNEQFF,TRBV7-3,TRBJ2-1
CSAIAGVYEQYF,TRBV20-1,TRBJ2-7
CASRRDRFSNSPLHF,TRBV19,TRBJ1-6
CASSPSGSNTGELFF,TRBV13,TRBJ2-2
CASSFDDSSYEQYF,TRBV12-3/TRBV12-4,TRBJ2-7
CASSLTQTNTEAFF,TRBV5-1,TRBJ1-1
CASMFQGYVWGYTF,TRBV12-3/TRBV12-4,TRBJ1-2
CSASSNGRASDTQYF,TRBV20-1,TRBJ2-3
CASNLSTDTQYF,TRBV7-9,TRBJ2-3
CASGLVLGTYYNEQFF,TRBV12-5,TRBJ2-1
CASSQLGQPWNEQFF,TRBV3-1,TRBJ2-1
CASTRDQYYGYTF,TRBV6-2/TRBV6-3,TRBJ1-2
CASSLYPPLAGGPYEQFF,TRBV7-2,TRBJ2-1
CSARPGLAVTDTQYF,TRBV20-1,TRBJ2-3
CASTRTGNSNQPQHF,TRBV2,TRBJ1-5